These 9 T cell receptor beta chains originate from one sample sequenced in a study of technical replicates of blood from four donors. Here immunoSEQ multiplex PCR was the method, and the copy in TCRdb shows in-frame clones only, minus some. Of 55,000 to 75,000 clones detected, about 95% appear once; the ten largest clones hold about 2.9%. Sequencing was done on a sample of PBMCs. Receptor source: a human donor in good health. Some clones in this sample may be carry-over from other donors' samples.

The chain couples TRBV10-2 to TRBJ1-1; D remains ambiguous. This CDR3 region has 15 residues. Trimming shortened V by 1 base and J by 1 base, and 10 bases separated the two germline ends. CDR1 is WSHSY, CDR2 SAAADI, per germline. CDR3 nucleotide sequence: TGCGCCAGCAGTGAGTACGTTTGGCCGAACACTGAAGCTTTCTTT. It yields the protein CASSEYVWPNTEAFF.

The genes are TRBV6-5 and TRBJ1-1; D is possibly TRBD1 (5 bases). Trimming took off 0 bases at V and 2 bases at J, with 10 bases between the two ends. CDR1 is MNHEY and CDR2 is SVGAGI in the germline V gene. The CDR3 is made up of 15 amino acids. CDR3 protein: CASSYSGRANTEAFF. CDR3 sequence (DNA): TGTGCCAGCAGTTACTCCGGCAGGGCAAACACTGAAGCTTTCTTT.

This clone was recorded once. CDR3 region: CASSLEQGWTGELFF. The CDR3 DNA sequence: TGTGCCAGCAGCTTAGAACAGGGTTGGACCGGGGAGCTGTTTTTT. This chain connects TRBV7-6 to TRBJ2-2; a weak D match, TRBD1 (6 bases). Trimming took 1 base from V and 5 from J, leaving 11 bases between them. There are 15 residues in the CDR3. Per germline, CDR1 SGHVS and CDR2 FNYEAQ. Full variable domain (outside the CDR3, taken from reference TRBV7-6 and TRBJ2-2): GAGVSQSPRYKVTKRGQDVALRCDPISGHVSLYWYRQALGQGPEFLTYFNYEAQQDKSGLPNDRFSAERPEGSISTLTIQRTEQRDSAMYRCASSLEQGWTGELFFGEGSRLTVL.

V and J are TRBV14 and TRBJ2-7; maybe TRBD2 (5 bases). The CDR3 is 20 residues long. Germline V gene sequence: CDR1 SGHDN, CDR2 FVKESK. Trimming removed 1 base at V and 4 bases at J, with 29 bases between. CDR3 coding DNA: TGTGCCAGCAGCCAAGTACAAGGACTGACAACACCCTTACCTTTTTACGAGCAGTACTTC. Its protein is CASSQVQGLTTPLPFYEQYF.

CDR3 sequence: CASSGNRAANTGELFF. The CDR3 DNA sequence: TGCGCCAGCAGCGGAAACAGGGCAGCGAACACCGGGGAGCTGTTTTTT. The chain has TRBV5-1 and TRBJ2-2; possible D gene TRBD1, 6 bases. The CDR3 loop spans 16 amino acids. V lost 4 bases and J 0 bases, leaving 13 bases between the germline ends. In germline, CDR1 is SGHRS, CDR2 YFSETQ.

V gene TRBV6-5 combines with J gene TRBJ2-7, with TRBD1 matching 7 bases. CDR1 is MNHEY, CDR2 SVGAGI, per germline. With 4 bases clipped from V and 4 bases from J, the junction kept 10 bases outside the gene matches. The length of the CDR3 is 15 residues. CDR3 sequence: CASSSFRDRIYEQYF. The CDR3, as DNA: TGTGCCAGCAGTTCCTTCCGGGACAGAATTTACGAGCAGTACTTC.

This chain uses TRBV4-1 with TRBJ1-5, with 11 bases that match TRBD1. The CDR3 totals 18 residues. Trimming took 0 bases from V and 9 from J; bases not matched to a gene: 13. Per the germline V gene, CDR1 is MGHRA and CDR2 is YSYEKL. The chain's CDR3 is CASSQESGQGVQSRPQHF. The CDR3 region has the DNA TGCGCCAGCAGCCAAGAATCGGGACAGGGGGTACAATCACGGCCCCAGCATTTT.

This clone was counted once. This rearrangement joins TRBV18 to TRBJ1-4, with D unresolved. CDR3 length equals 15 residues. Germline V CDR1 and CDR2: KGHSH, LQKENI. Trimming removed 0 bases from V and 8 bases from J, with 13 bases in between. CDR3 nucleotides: TGTGCCAGCTCACCACCAGAAAACTCCGCGGAAAAACTGTTTTTT. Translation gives CASSPPENSAEKLFF.

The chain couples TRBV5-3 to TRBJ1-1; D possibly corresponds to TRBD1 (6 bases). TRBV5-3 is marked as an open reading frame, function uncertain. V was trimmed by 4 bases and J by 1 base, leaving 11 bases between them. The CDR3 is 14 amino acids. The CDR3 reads CARSRQGSNTEAFF. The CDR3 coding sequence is TGTGCCAGAAGCCGCCAGGGGTCGAACACTGAAGCTTTCTTT.